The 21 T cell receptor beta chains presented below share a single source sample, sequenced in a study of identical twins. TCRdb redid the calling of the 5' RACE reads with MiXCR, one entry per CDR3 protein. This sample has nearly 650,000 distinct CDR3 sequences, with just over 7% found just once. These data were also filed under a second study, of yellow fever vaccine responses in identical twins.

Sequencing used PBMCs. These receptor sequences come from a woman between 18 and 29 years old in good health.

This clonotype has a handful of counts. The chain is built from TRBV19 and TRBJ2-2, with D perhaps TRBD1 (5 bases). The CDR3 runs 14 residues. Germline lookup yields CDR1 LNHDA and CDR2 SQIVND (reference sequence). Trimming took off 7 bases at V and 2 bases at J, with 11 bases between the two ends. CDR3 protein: CASIQGRNTGELFF. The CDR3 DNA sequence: TGTGCCAGTATCCAGGGTCGCAACACCGGGGAGCTGTTTTTT.

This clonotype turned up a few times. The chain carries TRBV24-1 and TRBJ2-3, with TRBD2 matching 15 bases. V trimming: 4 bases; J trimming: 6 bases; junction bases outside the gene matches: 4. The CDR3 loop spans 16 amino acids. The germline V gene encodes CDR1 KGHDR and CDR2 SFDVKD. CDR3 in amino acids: CATSDLGLAGGDTQYF. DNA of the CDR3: TGTGCCACCAGTGACCTGGGACTAGCGGGAGGTGATACGCAGTATTTT.

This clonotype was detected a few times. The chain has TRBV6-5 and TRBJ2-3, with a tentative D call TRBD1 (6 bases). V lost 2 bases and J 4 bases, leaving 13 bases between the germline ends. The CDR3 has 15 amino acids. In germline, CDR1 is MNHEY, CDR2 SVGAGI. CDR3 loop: CASSYPTGSADTQYF. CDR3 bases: TGTGCCAGCAGTTACCCTACAGGGTCGGCAGATACGCAGTATTTT.

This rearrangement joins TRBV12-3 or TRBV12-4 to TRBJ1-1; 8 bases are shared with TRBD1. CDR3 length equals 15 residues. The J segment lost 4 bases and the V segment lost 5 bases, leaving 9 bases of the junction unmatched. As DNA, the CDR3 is TGTGCCAGCAGTACACACAGGGGGGGGACCACTGAAGCTTTCTTT. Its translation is CASSTHRGGTTEAFF.

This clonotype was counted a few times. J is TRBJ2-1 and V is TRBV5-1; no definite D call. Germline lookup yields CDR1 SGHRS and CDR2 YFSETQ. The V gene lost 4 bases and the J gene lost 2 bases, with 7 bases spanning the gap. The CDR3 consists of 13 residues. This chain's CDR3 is CASSPDPYNEQFF. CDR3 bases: TGCGCCAGCAGCCCGGACCCCTACAATGAGCAGTTCTTC. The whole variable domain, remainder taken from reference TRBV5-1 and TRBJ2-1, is KAGVTQTPRYLIKTRGQQVTLSCSPISGHRSVSWYQQTPGQGLQFLFEYFSETQRNKGNFPGRFSGRQFSNSRSEMNVSTLELGDSALYLCASSPDPYNEQFFGPGTRLTVL.

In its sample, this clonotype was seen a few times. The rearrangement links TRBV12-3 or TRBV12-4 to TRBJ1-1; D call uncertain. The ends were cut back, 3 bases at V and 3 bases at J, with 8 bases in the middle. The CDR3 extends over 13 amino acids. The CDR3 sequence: CASSFRVHTEAFF. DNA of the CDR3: TGTGCCAGCAGTTTTAGGGTTCACACTGAAGCTTTCTTT.

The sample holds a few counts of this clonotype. In DNA form, the CDR3 reads TGCAGCGTTGACGATCAGGGGGCCCGGGGCTACACCTTC. It translates to CSVDDQGARGYTF. The chain combines TRBV29-1 with TRBJ1-2; 8 bases are a match to TRBD1. CDR1 is SQVTM, CDR2 ANQGSEA, per germline. The CDR3 length is 13 residues. Trimming at V came to 3 bases and at J to 8 bases, leaving 8 bases not matched to a gene.

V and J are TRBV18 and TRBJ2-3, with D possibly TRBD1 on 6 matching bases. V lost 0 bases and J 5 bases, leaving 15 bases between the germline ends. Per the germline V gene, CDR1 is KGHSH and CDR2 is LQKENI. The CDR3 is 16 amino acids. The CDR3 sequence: CASSPPNRDVIDTQYF. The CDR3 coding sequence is TGTGCCAGCTCACCACCGAACAGGGATGTCATAGATACGCAGTATTTT. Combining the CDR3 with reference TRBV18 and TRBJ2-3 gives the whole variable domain NAGVMQNPRHLVRRRGQEARLRCSPMKGHSHVYWYRQLPEEGLKFMVYLQKENIIDESGMPKERFSAEFPKEGPSILRIQQVVRGDSAAYFCASSPPNRDVIDTQYFGPGTRLTVL.

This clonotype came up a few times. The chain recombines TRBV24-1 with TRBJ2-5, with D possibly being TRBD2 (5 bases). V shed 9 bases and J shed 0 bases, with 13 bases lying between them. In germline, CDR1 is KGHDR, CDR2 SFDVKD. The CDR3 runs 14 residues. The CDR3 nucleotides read TGTGCCACCGAACAAGGGAGCGACCAAGAGACCCAGTACTTC. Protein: CATEQGSDQETQYF.

The CDR3 spells CASTPDRGPYNEQFF. Here the CDR3 DNA reads TGTGCCAGCACTCCGGACAGGGGACCCTACAATGAGCAGTTCTTC. The rearrangement joins TRBV12-3 or TRBV12-4 to TRBJ2-1; 9 bases align to TRBD1. This CDR3 has 15 residues. V was clipped by 7 bases and J by 2 bases; unmatched bases: 6.

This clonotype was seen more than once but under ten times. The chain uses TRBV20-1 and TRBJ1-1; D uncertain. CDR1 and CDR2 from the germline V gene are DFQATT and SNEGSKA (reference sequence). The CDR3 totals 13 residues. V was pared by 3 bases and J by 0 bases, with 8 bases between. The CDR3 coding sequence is TGCAGTGCTAGTAACTCCATGAACACTGAAGCTTTCTTT. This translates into CSASNSMNTEAFF.

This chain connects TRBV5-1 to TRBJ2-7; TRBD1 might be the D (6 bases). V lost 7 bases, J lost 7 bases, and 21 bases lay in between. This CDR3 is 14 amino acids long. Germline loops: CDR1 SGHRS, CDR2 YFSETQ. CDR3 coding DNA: TGCGCCAGCCCCCGAGCCCCCAGGGGTTGGGAGCAGTACGTC. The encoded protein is CASPRAPRGWEQYV.

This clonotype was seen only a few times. The CDR3 sequence: CASSHGTPLNEQFF. CDR3 DNA: TGTGCCAGCAGCCACGGGACACCACTCAATGAGCAGTTCTTC. This chain links TRBV3-1 with TRBJ2-1, with D maybe TRBD1 (6 bases). The germline V gene has CDR1 LGHDT and CDR2 YNNKEL (reference sequence). V was shortened by 3 bases and J by 6 bases, with 12 bases between the two germline ends. CDR3 length: 14 amino acids.

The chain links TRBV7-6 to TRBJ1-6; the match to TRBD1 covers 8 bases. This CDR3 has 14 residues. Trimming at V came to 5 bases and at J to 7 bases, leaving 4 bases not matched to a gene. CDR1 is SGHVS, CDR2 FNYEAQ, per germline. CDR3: CASSATGVNSPLHF. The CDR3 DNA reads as TGTGCCAGCAGCGCGACAGGGGTAAATTCACCCCTCCACTTT.

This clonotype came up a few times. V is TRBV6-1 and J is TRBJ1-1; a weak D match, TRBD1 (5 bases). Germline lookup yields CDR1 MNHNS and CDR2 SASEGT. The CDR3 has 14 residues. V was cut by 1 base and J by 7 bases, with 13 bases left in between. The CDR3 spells CASSEGPGLGEAFF. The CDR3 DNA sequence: TGTGCCAGCAGTGAAGGGCCGGGGCTGGGTGAAGCTTTCTTT.

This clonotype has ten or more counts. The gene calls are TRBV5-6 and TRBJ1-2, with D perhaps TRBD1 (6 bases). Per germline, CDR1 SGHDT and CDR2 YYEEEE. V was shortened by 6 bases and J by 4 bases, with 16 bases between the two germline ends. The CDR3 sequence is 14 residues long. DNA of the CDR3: TGTGCCAGCAACCCGGGGGCGCTCGGCTATGGCTACACCTTC. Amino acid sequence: CASNPGALGYGYTF.

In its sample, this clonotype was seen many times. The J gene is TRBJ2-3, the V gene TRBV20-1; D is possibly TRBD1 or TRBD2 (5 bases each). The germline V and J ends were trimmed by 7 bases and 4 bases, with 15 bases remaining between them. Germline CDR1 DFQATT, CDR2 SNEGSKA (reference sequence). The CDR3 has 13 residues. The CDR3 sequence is CSVQGRGADTQYF. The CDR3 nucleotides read TGCAGTGTTCAGGGACGGGGCGCAGATACGCAGTATTTT.

The CDR3 sequence: CASSPPRGARGEQYF. The CDR3 region has the DNA TGTGCCAGCAGCCCCCCGAGGGGGGCGCGAGGCGAGCAGTACTTC. The V and J genes are TRBV9 and TRBJ2-7; D assignment may be TRBD1 or TRBD2 (6 bases each). Germline assignment: CDR1 SGDLS and CDR2 YYNGEE. CDR3 length: 15 residues. The V gene lost 4 bases and the J gene lost 6 bases, with 20 bases spanning the gap.

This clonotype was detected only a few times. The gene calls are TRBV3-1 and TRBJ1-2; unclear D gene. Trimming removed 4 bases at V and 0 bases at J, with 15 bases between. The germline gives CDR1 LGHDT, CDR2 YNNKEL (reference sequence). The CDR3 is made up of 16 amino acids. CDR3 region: CASSPPEQLANYGYTF. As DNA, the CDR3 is TGTGCCAGCAGCCCCCCTGAGCAGCTCGCTAACTATGGCTACACCTTC.

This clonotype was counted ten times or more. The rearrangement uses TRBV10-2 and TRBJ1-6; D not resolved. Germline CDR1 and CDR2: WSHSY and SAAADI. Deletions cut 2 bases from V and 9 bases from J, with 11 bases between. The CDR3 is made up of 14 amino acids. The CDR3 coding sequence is TGCGCCAGCAGTGAGGCGGGTCTAGTTTCACCCCTCCACTTT. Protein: CASSEAGLVSPLHF.

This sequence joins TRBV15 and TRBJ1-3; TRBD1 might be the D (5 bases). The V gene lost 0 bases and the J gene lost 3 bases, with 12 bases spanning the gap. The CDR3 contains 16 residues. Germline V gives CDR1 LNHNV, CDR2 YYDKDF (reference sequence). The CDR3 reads CATSRDSTAGGNTIYF. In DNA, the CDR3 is TGTGCCACCAGCAGAGATTCGACAGCCGGTGGAAACACCATATATTTT.